The clone carrying this T cell receptor beta chain was detected once. cDNA came from approximately 0.5 to 1 ug RNA primed by random hexamers. MiXCR, applied by TCRdb to the immunoSEQ multiplex PCR reads, yields one record per CDR3 protein. The sample has 200,000 or so distinct CDR3 sequences, 90% to 95% seen once. This sample is part of a study of CD8 T cells in Susac syndrome. Germline CDR1 is SSHAT and CDR2 is FNYEAQ (reference sequence). This CDR3 spans 14 amino acids. Trimming took 5 bases from V and 16 from J, leaving 24 bases between them. This TCR came from a human donor with multiple sclerosis. This sequence joins TRBV7-7 and TRBJ1-3, with TRBD1 as a possible D gene (5 bases). The sequenced material came from CD4+ T cells from PBMCs. As DNA, the CDR3 is TGTGCCAGCAGCCCGGACGGACAAGGGGTCAACCTGTATTTT. Translated, it gives CASSPDGQGVNLYF.